This TCR beta chain stems from a study of PD-L1 blockade in urothelial cancer. Looking at the study overall: Patients went on atezolizumab around 2014, receiving 1,200 mg intravenously every 3 weeks. Blood gave a median 141,255 T cells.

The method was immunoSEQ multiplex PCR; TCRdb's version includes in-frame clones alone and lacks a portion of them. This sample has about 29,000 clones, with around 87% found just once. Each patient gave between 1 and 8 samples, pretreatment and on-treatment. The CDR3 sequence is 15 residues long. V lost 0 bases, J lost 0 bases, and 7 bases lay in between. The V gene's germline CDR1 is SGHDT and CDR2 YYEEEE. The J gene is TRBJ1-5, the V gene TRBV5-6; D call uncertain. The starting material was PBMCs, obtained around atezolizumab (anti-PD-L1) treatment. The receptor was derived from a man in his forties or fifties with urothelial cancer. This CDR3 is CASSLGAGSNQPQHF. CDR3 bases: TGTGCCAGCAGCTTGGGAGCGGGTAGCAATCAGCCCCAGCATTTT.